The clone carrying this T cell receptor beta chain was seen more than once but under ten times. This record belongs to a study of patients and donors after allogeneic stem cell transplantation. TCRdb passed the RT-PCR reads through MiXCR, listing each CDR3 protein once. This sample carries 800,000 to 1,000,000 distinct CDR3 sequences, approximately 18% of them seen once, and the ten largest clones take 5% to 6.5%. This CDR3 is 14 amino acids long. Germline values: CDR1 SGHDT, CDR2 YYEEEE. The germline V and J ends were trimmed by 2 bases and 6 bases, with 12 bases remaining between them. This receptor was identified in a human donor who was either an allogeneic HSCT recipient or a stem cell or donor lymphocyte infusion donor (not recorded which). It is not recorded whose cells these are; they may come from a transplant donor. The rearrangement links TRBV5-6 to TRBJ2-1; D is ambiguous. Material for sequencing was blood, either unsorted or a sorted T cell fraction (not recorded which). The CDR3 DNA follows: TGTGCCAGCAGCTTCGGTAGTCTTGCCAATGAGCAGTTCTTC. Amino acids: CASSFGSLANEQFF. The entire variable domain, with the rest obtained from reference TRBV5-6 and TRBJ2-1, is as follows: DAGVTQSPTHLIKTRGQQVTLRCSPKSGHDTVSWYQQALGQGPQFIFQYYEEEERQRGNFPDRFSGHQFPNYSSELNVNALLLGDSALYLCASSFGSLANEQFFGPGTRLTVL.